These 30 T cell receptor beta chains originate from one sample sequenced in a study of blood T cell repertoires in COVID-19. Produced via immunoSEQ multiplex PCR; TCRdb's table is partial and in-frame only. The sample includes 100,000 to 150,000 clones, approximately 82% of them seen just once. Sample: peripheral blood. Receptors originate from a woman aged 45-65 years with acute or convalescent COVID-19.

The chain is built from TRBV5-4 and TRBJ2-1; 10 bases line up with TRBD2. The germline V gene has CDR1 SGHNT and CDR2 YYREEE (reference sequence). CDR3 length: 16 amino acids. The ends lost 5 bases at V and 0 bases at J; junction bases unmatched: 5. The CDR3 nucleotides are TGTGCCAGCAGATCTAGCGGGGGTCTCTCCTACAATGAGCAGTTCTTC. It translates to CASRSSGGLSYNEQFF.

This chain links TRBV5-1 with TRBJ2-5; TRBD2 aligns across 8 bases. Losses at the gene ends were 3 bases for V and 5 bases for J; bases not matched to a gene: 3. Looked up from germline, CDR1 is SGHRS and CDR2 is YFSETQ. This CDR3 has 13 amino acids. CDR3 coding DNA: TGCGCCAGCAGCTCCTCGGGGGGGGAGACCCAGTACTTC. As protein: CASSSSGGETQYF.

This clone appeared once. The chain carries TRBV25-1 and TRBJ1-5; 11 nucleotides agree with TRBD1. V lost 3 bases and J lost 5; bases outside the gene matches: 3. The CDR3 extends over 15 amino acids. Germline CDR1 is MGHDK and CDR2 is SYGVNS. The CDR3 DNA sequence: TGTGCCAGCAGTGAGGGGGGACAGGGGGATCAGCCCCAGCATTTT. Its translation is CASSEGGQGDQPQHF.

The rearrangement uses TRBV11-2 and TRBJ2-1; D uncertain. Trimming left V 4 bases short and J 0 bases short, with 4 bases between. The CDR3 sequence is 13 residues long. Germline V lookup: CDR1 SGHAT, CDR2 FQNNGV. The CDR3 spells CASSYSSYNEQFF. The DNA of the CDR3 is TGTGCCAGCAGCTATAGCTCCTACAATGAGCAGTTCTTC.

The rearrangement uses TRBV25-1 and TRBJ2-7; possible D gene TRBD2, 6 bases. This CDR3 has 12 residues. Trimming removed 6 bases from V and 11 bases from J, with 17 bases in between. The germline CDR1 and CDR2 sequences are MGHDK and SYGVNS. In nucleotides, the CDR3 is TGTGCCAGCAGGACCGGCGGAGGGAAAGAGTACTTC. Its protein is CASRTGGGKEYF.

The sample holds a few counts of this clone. The gene calls are TRBV18 and TRBJ2-7; D possibly corresponds to TRBD2 (5 bases). Trimming removed 1 base from V and 6 bases from J, with 16 bases in between. CDR1 is KGHSH and CDR2 is LQKENI in the germline V gene. This CDR3 region has 15 residues. CDR3 region: CASSPQTRLGSEQYF. CDR3 in DNA: TGTGCCAGCTCACCACAAACTAGGCTCGGAAGCGAGCAGTACTTC.

V gene TRBV12-3 or TRBV12-4 combines with J gene TRBJ1-5; D is ambiguous. The CDR3 is 13 amino acids. Trimming left V 1 base short and J 6 bases short, with 7 bases between. The CDR3 nucleotides read TGTGCCAGCAGTTTAGTTGGGAGTCAGCCCCAGCATTTT. Translated: CASSLVGSQPQHF.

This rearrangement joins TRBV18 to TRBJ2-2; 9 bases are a match to TRBD2. CDR3 length equals 16 residues. V was pared by 1 base and J by 7 bases, with 7 bases of the junction left unmatched. Germline V lookup: CDR1 KGHSH, CDR2 LQKENI. DNA of the CDR3: TGTGCCAGCTCACCACTGGTAGCGGGAGCGATCGGGGAGCTGTTTTTT. Protein sequence: CASSPLVAGAIGELFF.

This chain connects TRBV5-1 to TRBJ1-1, with 10 bases identical to TRBD1. The CDR3 is 17 amino acids. Trimming at V came to 6 bases and at J to 1 base, leaving 12 bases not matched to a gene. CDR1 is SGHRS, CDR2 YFSETQ, per germline. The CDR3: CASTYIPGQGRNTEAFF. DNA for the CDR3: TGCGCCAGCACCTATATACCGGGACAGGGGCGGAACACTGAAGCTTTCTTT.

The CDR3 nucleotides read TGCGCCAGCAGCTTAACCGGGACAGGGGAAGAAAAACTGTTTTTT. It translates to CASSLTGTGEEKLFF. This sequence joins TRBV5-1 and TRBJ1-4, with TRBD1 identical over 10 bases. Germline V lookup: CDR1 SGHRS, CDR2 YFSETQ. With V trimmed by 2 bases and J by 8 bases, 6 bases remained unmatched. The CDR3 is 15 amino acids.

There are a few counts of this clone. The DNA of the CDR3 is TGTGCCAGCAGCTTACAGGGTAGCAACTCACCCCTCCACTTT. Protein product: CASSLQGSNSPLHF. This rearrangement joins TRBV11-3 to TRBJ1-6; a weak D match, TRBD1 (5 bases). Germline V lookup: CDR1 SGHNT, CDR2 YENEEA. Trimming took off 2 bases at V and 10 bases at J, with 12 bases between the two ends. The CDR3 totals 14 residues.

This rearrangement joins TRBV5-5 to TRBJ1-5, with D maybe TRBD1 (6 bases). This CDR3 is 14 amino acids long. The germline CDR1 and CDR2 sequences are SGHKS and YYEKEE (reference sequence). V lost 4 bases and J 3 bases, leaving 11 bases between the germline ends. CDR3 sequence (DNA): TGTGCCAGCAGCCGTGGACAGTTCAATCAGCCCCAGCATTTT. It translates to CASSRGQFNQPQHF.

The CDR3 region is CASGGGFNEKLFF. Here the CDR3 DNA reads TGTGCCAGCGGGGGCGGCTTTAATGAAAAACTGTTTTTT. The chain joins TRBV27 to TRBJ1-4; maybe TRBD1 (6 bases). This CDR3 contains 13 residues. Germline CDR1 MNHEY, CDR2 SMNVEV (reference sequence). The ends were cut back, 8 bases at V and 4 bases at J, with 11 bases in the middle.

The V and J genes are TRBV30 and TRBJ1-2; D remains unclear. CDR3 length equals 14 residues. The germline V gene encodes CDR1 GTSNPN and CDR2 SVGIG (reference sequence). Trimming stripped 4 bases from V and 8 bases from J, with 20 bases between. CDR3 DNA sequence: TGTGCCTGGACGGGAAACACGGGGATAGGAGGCTACACCTTC. This sequence encodes CAWTGNTGIGGYTF.

This chain uses TRBV3-1 (or the pseudogene TRBV3-2) with TRBJ1-1, with 8 bases that match TRBD1. The CDR3 runs 14 residues. Unmatched junction bases numbered 5, after V lost 6 bases and J lost 2 bases. The germline gives CDR1 LGHDT, CDR2 YNNKEL (reference sequence). The CDR3 DNA is TGTGCCAGCAGAAACACAGGGGGTAACACTGAAGCTTTCTTT. It specifies CASRNTGGNTEAFF.

The gene calls are TRBV18 and TRBJ1-2, with 8 bases that match TRBD1. Germline CDR1 KGHSH, CDR2 LQKENI. The CDR3 loop spans 16 amino acids. V gave up 3 bases and J gave up 6 bases; unmatched junction bases: 12. The CDR3 sequence is CASSPMRDGTGDGYTF. In nucleotides, the CDR3 is TGTGCCAGCTCACCTATGCGGGACGGGACAGGAGATGGCTACACCTTC.

CDR3 nucleotides: TGTGCCAGCAGCCCCCTGACTAGCGGGACCGCCAATGAGCAGTTCTTC. The encoded protein is CASSPLTSGTANEQFF. The V gene is TRBV7-6, the J gene TRBJ2-1; 11 nucleotides agree with TRBD2. CDR1 SGHVS and CDR2 FNYEAQ come from the germline V gene. CDR3 length: 16 amino acids. The V segment lost 5 bases and the J segment 6 bases; nucleotides outside the gene matches: 9.

V gene TRBV19 combines with J gene TRBJ2-1; TRBD2 matches at 13 bases. The germline CDR1 and CDR2 sequences are LNHDA and SQIVND (reference sequence). The CDR3 runs to 17 residues. Trimming at V came to 2 bases and at J to 3 bases, leaving 4 bases not matched to a gene. The CDR3 protein is CASSIPGLAGHYNEQFF. CDR3 sequence (DNA): TGTGCCAGTAGTATACCGGGACTAGCGGGGCACTACAATGAGCAGTTCTTC.

The chain couples TRBV7-9 to TRBJ1-4, with TRBD1 matching over 7 bases. Germline CDR1 SEHNR, CDR2 FQNEAQ (reference sequence). The CDR3 is 15 residues long. J was trimmed by 2 bases and V by 5 bases; bases with no gene match: 5. The CDR3, as DNA: TGTGCCAGCAGCAGACAGGGTACCACTAATGAAAAACTGTTTTTT. Translation gives CASSRQGTTNEKLFF.

J is TRBJ2-3 and V is TRBV5-5; perhaps TRBD1 as D (6 bases). Trimming took 0 bases from V and 0 from J, leaving 8 bases between them. Germline-derived CDR1 and CDR2 are SGHKS and YYEKEE (reference sequence). The CDR3 is made up of 15 amino acids. In nucleotides, the CDR3 is TGTGCCAGCAGCTTGGGGCAGGGGAGCACAGATACGCAGTATTTT. Translated: CASSLGQGSTDTQYF.

CDR3 sequence: CASSKTDRENTEAFF. The CDR3 DNA reads as TGTGCCAGCAGCAAGACCGACAGAGAGAACACTGAAGCTTTCTTT. The chain couples TRBV14 to TRBJ1-1, with a weak D call TRBD1 (5 bases). This CDR3 comprises 15 residues. Germline CDR1 reads SGHDN; CDR2 reads FVKESK. V was trimmed by 5 bases and J by 1 base, leaving 14 bases between them.

Note on this clone: Additional DNA sequences in this sample encode the identical CDR3. The chain has TRBV3-1 (or the pseudogene TRBV3-2) and TRBJ1-5, with D possibly matching TRBD1 (5 bases). V was shortened by 4 bases and J by 0 bases, with 7 bases between the two germline ends. The CDR3 covers 14 residues. Germline V gene lookup returns CDR1 LGHDT and CDR2 YNNKEL (reference sequence). The CDR3 spells CASSRGLSNQPQHF. CDR3 nucleotides: TGTGCCAGCAGCCGGGGCCTTAGCAATCAGCCCCAGCATTTT.

The V and J genes are TRBV6-5 and TRBJ2-1; 10 bases are shared with TRBD2. Germline assignment: CDR1 MNHEY and CDR2 SVGAGI. Germline trimming cut 4 bases from V and 4 bases from J; bases unmatched to any gene: 7. The CDR3 loop spans 16 amino acids. The CDR3: CASSSVSSGSYNEQFF. In nucleotides, the CDR3 is TGTGCCAGCAGTTCGGTCTCTAGCGGGAGTTACAATGAGCAGTTCTTC.

The gene calls are TRBV2 and TRBJ2-3; 9 bases match TRBD1. CDR1 and CDR2 (germline): SNHLY, FYNNEI. The CDR3 is 17 amino acids. J lost 0 bases, V lost 4 bases, and 8 bases had no gene match. The CDR3 is CASSGPNRGQSTDTQYF. The CDR3 bases are TGTGCCAGCAGTGGACCGAACAGGGGGCAAAGCACAGATACGCAGTATTTT.

This clone was counted between two and nine times. V usage is TRBV7-9 and J usage is TRBJ2-1, with D possibly TRBD2 on 6 matching bases. Trimming stripped 1 base from V and 1 base from J, with 8 bases between. The CDR3 loop spans 15 amino acids. The germline CDR1 and CDR2 sequences are SEHNR and FQNEAQ (reference sequence). In nucleotides, the CDR3 is TGTGCCAGCAGCTTAGTAGCGGCTTCCTACAATGAGCAGTTCTTC. Its translation is CASSLVAASYNEQFF.

J is TRBJ1-5 and V is TRBV15; D gene uncertain. CDR1 is LNHNV and CDR2 is YYDKDF in the germline V gene (reference sequence). The CDR3 has 16 amino acids. V was shortened by 3 bases and J by 0 bases, with 12 bases between the two germline ends. The CDR3 DNA reads TGTGCCACCAGCAGCCTACCGACTTATAGCAATCAGCCCCAGCATTTT. It yields the protein CATSSLPTYSNQPQHF.

The gene calls are TRBV11-2 and TRBJ1-1; 7 nucleotides agree with TRBD1. The J segment lost 4 bases and the V segment lost 5 bases, leaving 7 bases of the junction unmatched. CDR1 SGHAT and CDR2 FQNNGV come from the germline V gene. The CDR3 loop spans 14 amino acids. CDR3 nucleotides: TGTGCCAGCAGCCCTGGACAGGTGGGCACTGAAGCTTTCTTT. Amino acid sequence: CASSPGQVGTEAFF.

This clone was observed a single time. The chain carries TRBV10-2 and TRBJ2-3, with D perhaps TRBD2 (5 bases). Between the trimmed V and J ends, which lost 0 bases and 6 bases, there was a span of 7 bases. This CDR3 comprises 13 residues. Germline loops: CDR1 WSHSY, CDR2 SAAADI. The CDR3 region has the DNA TGCGCCAGCAGTGAGTCGAGGGTTGATACGCAGTATTTT. This translates into CASSESRVDTQYF.

V and J are TRBV5-1 and TRBJ1-2, with D unresolved. This CDR3 spans 14 amino acids. Germline CDR1 is SGHRS and CDR2 is YFSETQ. Trimming shortened V by 3 bases and J by 6 bases, and 15 bases separated the two germline ends. As DNA, the CDR3 is TGCGCCAGCAGCTCCTACGGAGGAGTGGATGGCTACACCTTC. This encodes CASSSYGGVDGYTF.

The V and J genes are TRBV3-1 (or the pseudogene TRBV3-2) and TRBJ1-3, with D uncertain. The CDR3 totals 13 residues. Germline CDR1 and CDR2: LGHDT and YNNKEL (reference sequence). Trimming took off 4 bases at V and 4 bases at J, with 8 bases between the two ends. DNA for the CDR3: TGTGCCAGCAGCCGCGTTTCCGGAAACACCATATATTTT. Protein: CASSRVSGNTIYF.